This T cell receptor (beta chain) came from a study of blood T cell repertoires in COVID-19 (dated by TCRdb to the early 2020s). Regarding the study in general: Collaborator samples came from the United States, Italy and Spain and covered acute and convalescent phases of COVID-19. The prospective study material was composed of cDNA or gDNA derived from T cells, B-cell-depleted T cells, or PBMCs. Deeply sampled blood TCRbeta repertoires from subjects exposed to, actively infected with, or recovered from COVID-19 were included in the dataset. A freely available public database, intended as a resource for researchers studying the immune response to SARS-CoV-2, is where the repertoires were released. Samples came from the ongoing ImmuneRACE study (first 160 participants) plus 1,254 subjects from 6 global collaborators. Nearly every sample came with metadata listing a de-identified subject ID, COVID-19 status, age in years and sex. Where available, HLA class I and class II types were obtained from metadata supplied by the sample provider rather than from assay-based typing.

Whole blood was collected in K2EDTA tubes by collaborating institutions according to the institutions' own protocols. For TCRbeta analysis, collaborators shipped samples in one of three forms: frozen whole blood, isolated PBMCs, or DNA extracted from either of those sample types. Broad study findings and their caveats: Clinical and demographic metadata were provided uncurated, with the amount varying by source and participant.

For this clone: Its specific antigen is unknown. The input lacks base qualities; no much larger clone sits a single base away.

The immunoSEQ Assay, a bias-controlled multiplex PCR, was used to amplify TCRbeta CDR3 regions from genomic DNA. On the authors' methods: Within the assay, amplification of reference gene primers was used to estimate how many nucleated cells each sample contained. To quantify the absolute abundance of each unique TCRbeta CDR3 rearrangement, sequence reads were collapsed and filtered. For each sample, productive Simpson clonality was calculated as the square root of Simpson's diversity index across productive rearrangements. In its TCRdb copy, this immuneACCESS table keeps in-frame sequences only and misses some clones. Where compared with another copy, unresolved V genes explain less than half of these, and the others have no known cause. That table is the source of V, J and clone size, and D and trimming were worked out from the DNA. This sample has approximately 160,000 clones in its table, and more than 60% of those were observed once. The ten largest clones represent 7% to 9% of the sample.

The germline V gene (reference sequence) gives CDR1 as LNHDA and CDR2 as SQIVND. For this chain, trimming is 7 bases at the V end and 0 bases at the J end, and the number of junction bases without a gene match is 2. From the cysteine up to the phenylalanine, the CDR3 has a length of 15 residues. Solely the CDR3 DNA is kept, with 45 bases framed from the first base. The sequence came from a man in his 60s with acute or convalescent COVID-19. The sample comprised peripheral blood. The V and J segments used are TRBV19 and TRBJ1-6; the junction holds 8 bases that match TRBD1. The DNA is TGTGCCAGTACCACAGGGGGCTCCTATAATTCACCCCTCCACTTT. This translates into CASTTGGSYNSPLHF.